This TCR beta chain is from a study of T cell repertoires in cytomegalovirus infection. Background on the study: Public TCR beta signatures provided an indication of both CMV infection and a matching HLA type. Whole-study findings and limits: Cumulative frequency of public TCR beta families picked out carriers of CMV plus the relevant HLA. The ex vivo response was dominated by HLA-C-restricted CMV-specific TCR beta clonotypes.

TCRdb fed the reads into MiXCR, producing one record per CDR3 protein. This table has approximately 70,000 distinct CDR3 sequences, approximately 24% appearing once. V lost 7 bases, J lost 0 bases, and 6 bases lay in between. CDR1 is LNHDA and CDR2 is SQIVND in the germline V gene (reference sequence). This CDR3 comprises 12 residues. Regarding this clonotype: Antigen: not known.

The V and J genes are TRBV19 and TRBJ1-1; no firm D call. This clonotype was sampled from a human donor in good health (CMV status not recorded). Some clones in this sample may be carry-over from other donors' samples. The specimen sequenced was PBMCs, sequenced either directly or after in vitro stimulation (not recorded which). The CDR3 spells CASIRLNTEAFF. The CDR3 DNA is TGTGCCAGTATTCGTTTGAACACTGAAGCTTTCTTT. Using reference TRBV19 and TRBJ1-1 for the parts outside the CDR3, the full variable domain is DGGITQSPKYLFRKEGQNVTLSCEQNLNHDAMYWYRQDPGQGLRLIYYSQIVNDFQKGDIAEGYSVSREKKESFPLTVTSAQKNPTAFYLCASIRLNTEAFFGQGTRLTVV.